These T cell receptor beta chains were read from a single sample in a study of beta chain features in type 1 diabetes. Profiled with immunoSEQ multiplex PCR; TCRdb holds only in-frame clones, not every one. The sample has some 660,000 clones; over 12% are singletons. What was sequenced was naive CD4+ T cells from blood. These receptor sequences come from a man aged 18-30 years with type 1 diabetes. Each CDR3 is given with its conserved first and last residue. A D gene is named only where the DNA matches it firmly. The size field is filled for only some rows; it gives once, few, many or a size class.

d_call	clone_size	j_call	cdr3_length	v_call	cdr3_nt	cdr3_aa
NA	many	TRBJ2-3	15	TRBV23-1	TGCGCCAGCAGCCCCGTCGGTAGCGGCACAGATACGCAGTATTTT	CASSPVGSGTDTQYF
NA	NA	TRBJ1-1	12	TRBV30	TGTGCCTGGATCCATAGGGGGACTGAAGCTTTCTTT	CAWIHRGTEAFF
NA	NA	TRBJ2-5	14	TRBV5-6	TGTGCCAGCAGCTTGGTAGGACTCCCAGGGACCCAGTACTTC	CASSLVGLPGTQYF
NA	few	TRBJ1-1	17	TRBV11-2	TGTGCCAGCAGCCCCGGACGGGGAAATGGAAAGAACACTGAAGCTTTCTTT	CASSPGRGNGKNTEAFF
NA	many	TRBJ2-1	14	TRBV10-3	TGTGCCATCAGACCGGGACAAGCTTACAATGAGCAGTTCTTC	CAIRPGQAYNEQFF
NA	NA	TRBJ2-7	17	TRBV7-2	TGTGCCAGCAGCCCAGTCCCGCGGCAGGGAGAATCCTACGAGCAGTACTTC	CASSPVPRQGESYEQYF
TRBD1	few	TRBJ2-7	14	TRBV9	TGTGCCAGCAGCGTAGACCACAGGGGCTACGAGCAGTACTTC	CASSVDHRGYEQYF
TRBD2	few	TRBJ2-7	19	TRBV30	TGTGCCTGGAGTGTAGGGCGGAGTCTGGGACTAGCGCGCTCCTACGAGCAGTACTTC	CAWSVGRSLGLARSYEQYF
NA	NA	TRBJ2-2	14	TRBV4-2	TGTGCCAGCAGGGTTAGCGGAAACACCGGGGAGCTGTTTTTT	CASRVSGNTGELFF
TRBD2	NA	TRBJ2-1	16	TRBV6-5	TGTGCCAGCAGTTACTCCCGCGGGAGCTCCTACAATGAGCAGTTCTTC	CASSYSRGSSYNEQFF
TRBD1	NA	TRBJ2-7	13	TRBV5-1	TGCGCCAGCAGCCTATCGGACAGGGGGGAGCAGTACTTC	CASSLSDRGEQYF
NA	few	TRBJ2-7	13	TRBV2	TGTGCCAGCAGTGAACAGGACTCCTACGAGCAGTACTTC	CASSEQDSYEQYF
NA	NA	TRBJ1-2	15	TRBV6-5	TGTGCCAGCAGTTATGGAGGGATCGCTAACTATGGCTACACCTTC	CASSYGGIANYGYTF
TRBD1	NA	TRBJ1-4	16	TRBV4-3	TGCGCCAGCAGCCAAGAAGAGGGCAGGGGGTATGAAAAACTGTTTTTT	CASSQEEGRGYEKLFF
TRBD1	NA	TRBJ2-3	17	TRBV18	TGTGCCAGCTCTCCGCCATGGACAGGACCGAACACAGATACGCAGTATTTT	CASSPPWTGPNTDTQYF
NA	NA	TRBJ2-3	9	TRBV27	TGTGCCGCTGGGGATACGCAGTATTTT	CAAGDTQYF
NA	NA	TRBJ1-2	14	TRBV6-5	TGTGCCAGCAGTTATGGCAGGGGAAACTATGGCTACACCTTC	CASSYGRGNYGYTF
NA	few	TRBJ1-1	13	TRBV5-1	TGCGCCAGCAGCTCCTCAAGTAACACTGAAGCTTTCTTT	CASSSSSNTEAFF
TRBD1	NA	TRBJ2-7	12	TRBV30	TGTGCCTGCAACAGGGGGTCATACGAGCAGTACTTC	CACNRGSYEQYF
NA	few	TRBJ1-2	14	TRBV25-1	TGTGCCAGCAGTGAATTGGGGGCCTCTTATGGCTACACCTTC	CASSELGASYGYTF
NA	NA	TRBJ2-7	16	TRBV28	TGTGCCAGCAGGACCATTTCCCAGTTGCCGTCGGGAGAGCAGTACTTC	CASRTISQLPSGEQYF
NA	few	TRBJ2-3	14	TRBV6-5	TGTGCCAGCAGTTTGGGTAGCCGGACAGATACGCAGTATTTT	CASSLGSRTDTQYF
NA	NA	TRBJ2-5	14	TRBV7-9	TGTGCCAGCAGCTTAGCAGGTTCACCGCGGGACCAGTACTTC	CASSLAGSPRDQYF
NA	NA	TRBJ2-3	11	TRBV19	TGTGCCAGTAGTATTTGGGATACGCAGTATTTT	CASSIWDTQYF
NA	NA	TRBJ2-1	14	TRBV9	TGTGCCAGCAGCGTTGAGGGAGCTTACAATGAGCAGTTCTTC	CASSVEGAYNEQFF
NA	few	TRBJ2-1	11	TRBV2	TGTGCCAGCTCGAGGGCGGGTGAGCAGTTCTTC	CASSRAGEQFF
TRBD1	NA	TRBJ1-6	16	TRBV5-6	TGTGCCAGCAGCCTAGACAGGGGGCTATTCAATTCACCCCTCCACTTT	CASSLDRGLFNSPLHF
TRBD1	NA	TRBJ1-2	14	TRBV5-4	TGTGCCAGCAGTTCCCCGGGACAGGGGGATGGCTACACCTTC	CASSSPGQGDGYTF
TRBD1	few	TRBJ1-4	15	TRBV5-6	TGTGCCAGCAGCTCGGACAGGTGGTACGAGGAAAAACTGTTTTTT	CASSSDRWYEEKLFF
TRBD2	few	TRBJ2-2	17	TRBV29-1	TGCAGCGTTGAAGGCGGGAGGGGTTTAAGTAGCGACGGGGAGCTGTTTTTT	CSVEGGRGLSSDGELFF
NA	NA	TRBJ1-5	11	TRBV20-1	TGCAGTGCTAAGGGAAATCAGCCCCAGCATTTT	CSAKGNQPQHF
NA	few	TRBJ2-7	15	TRBV18	TGTGCCAGCTCACCTGGACAGTCGAGCTCCTACGAGCAGTACTTC	CASSPGQSSSYEQYF
NA	few	TRBJ1-1	12	TRBV30	TGTGCCTTGGGACGATTAAACACTGAAGCTTTCTTT	CALGRLNTEAFF